This T cell receptor (beta chain) was retrieved from a study of T cell changes during pregnancy in multiple sclerosis. Using immunoSEQ multiplex PCR, the repertoire was profiled, and TCRdb retains in-frame clones only, with some absent. The data hold tens of thousands of clones, with approximately 93% observed a single time. The length of the CDR3 is 15 residues. Germline values: CDR1 SGDLS, CDR2 YYNGEE. V gave up 3 bases and J gave up 1 base; unmatched junction bases: 4. This chain connects TRBV9 to TRBJ2-3, with TRBD2 matching over 8 bases. This specimen was CD8+ T cells from peripheral blood mononuclear cells, taken in the second trimester of pregnancy. The receptor was isolated from a female donor with multiple sclerosis, enrolled in a pregnancy study. CDR3 in amino acids: CASSATGLGTDTQYF. The CDR3 region has the DNA TGTGCCAGCAGCGCAACGGGACTAGGCACAGATACGCAGTATTTT. Based on the CDR3 plus reference TRBV9 and TRBJ2-3, the full variable domain is DSGVTQTPKHLITATGQRVTLRCSPRSGDLSVYWYQQSLDQGLQFLIQYYNGEERAKGNILERFSAQQFPDLHSELNLSSLELGDSALYFCASSATGLGTDTQYFGPGTRLTVL.